This T cell receptor beta chain was profiled in a study of shared clonotypes between healthy human individuals. Study-level background: Donors, aged 18 to 49, were a couple of women and a few men. Per donor, three plates held CD4 naive cells, three held CD4 memory, two held CD8 naive and one held CD8 memory.

To note about this clone: Its antigen remains unknown.

Naive CD8 cells were CD45RO-negative, positively selected for CCR7, excluding terminally differentiated effector memory CD45RA+ cells. The study drew all its donors from Caucasian adults living in Nashville, Tennessee. CDR1 and CDR2 (germline): MNHNY, SVGAGI (reference sequence). The CDR3 has 14 amino acids. Trimming pared 3 bases from V and 3 bases from J, leaving 9 bases between. Generated by immunoSEQ multiplex PCR, the TCRdb table keeps only in-frame clones and is missing some. The data hold roughly 1,800,000 clones, with about 95% observed a single time. Study-level findings and limits: Clonotype sharing among donors was thought likely to change with sequencing depth.

The chain couples TRBV6-6 to TRBJ1-5; D unresolved. Input material: naive CD8+ T cells sorted from blood. The receptor was derived from a man aged 18 to 29 in good health. This chain's CDR3 is CASSYTVVNQPQHF. The DNA for the CDR3 is TGTGCCAGCAGTTATACAGTGGTCAATCAGCCCCAGCATTTT.